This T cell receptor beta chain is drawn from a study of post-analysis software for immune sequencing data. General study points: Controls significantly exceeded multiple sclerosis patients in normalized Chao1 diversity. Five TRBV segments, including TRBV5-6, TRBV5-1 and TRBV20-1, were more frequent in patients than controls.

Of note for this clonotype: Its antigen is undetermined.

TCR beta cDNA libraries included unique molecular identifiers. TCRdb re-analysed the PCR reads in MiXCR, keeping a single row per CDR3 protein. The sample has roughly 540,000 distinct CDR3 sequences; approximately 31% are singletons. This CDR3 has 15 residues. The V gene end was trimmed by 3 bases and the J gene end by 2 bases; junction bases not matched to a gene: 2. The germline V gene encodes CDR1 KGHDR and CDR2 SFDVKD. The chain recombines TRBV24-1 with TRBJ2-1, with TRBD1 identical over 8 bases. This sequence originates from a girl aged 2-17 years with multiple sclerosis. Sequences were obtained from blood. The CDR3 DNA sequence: TGTGCCACCAGTGATCGACAGGGGACCTACAATGAGCAGTTCTTC. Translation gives CATSDRQGTYNEQFF.